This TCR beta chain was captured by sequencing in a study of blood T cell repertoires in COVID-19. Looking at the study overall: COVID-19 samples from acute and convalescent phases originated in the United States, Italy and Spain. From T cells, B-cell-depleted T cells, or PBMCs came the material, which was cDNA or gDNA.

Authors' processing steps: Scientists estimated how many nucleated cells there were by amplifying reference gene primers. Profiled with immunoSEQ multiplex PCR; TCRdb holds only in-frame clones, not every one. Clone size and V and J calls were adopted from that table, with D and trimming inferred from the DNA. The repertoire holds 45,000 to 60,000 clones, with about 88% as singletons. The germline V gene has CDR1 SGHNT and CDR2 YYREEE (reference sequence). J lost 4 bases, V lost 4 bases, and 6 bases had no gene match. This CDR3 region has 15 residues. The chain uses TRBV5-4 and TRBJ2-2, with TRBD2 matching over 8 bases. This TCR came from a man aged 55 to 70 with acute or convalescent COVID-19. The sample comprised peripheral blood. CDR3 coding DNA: TGTGCCAGCAGCACCCGACTAGCGAGCACCGGGGAGCTGTTTTTT. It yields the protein CASSTRLASTGELFF.